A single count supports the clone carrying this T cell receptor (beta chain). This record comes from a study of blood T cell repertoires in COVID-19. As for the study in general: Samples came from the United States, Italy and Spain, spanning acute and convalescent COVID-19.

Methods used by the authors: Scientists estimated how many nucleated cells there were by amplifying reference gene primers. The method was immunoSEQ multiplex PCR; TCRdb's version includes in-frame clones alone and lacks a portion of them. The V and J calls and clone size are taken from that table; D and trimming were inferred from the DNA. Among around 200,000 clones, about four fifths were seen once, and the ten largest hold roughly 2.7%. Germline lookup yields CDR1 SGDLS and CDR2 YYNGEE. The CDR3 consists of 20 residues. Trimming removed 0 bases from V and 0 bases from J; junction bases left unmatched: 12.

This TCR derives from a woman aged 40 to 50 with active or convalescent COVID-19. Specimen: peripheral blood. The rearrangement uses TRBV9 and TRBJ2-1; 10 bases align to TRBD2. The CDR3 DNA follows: TGTGCCAGCAGCGTAGCTACATTAGCGGGAGGTTGGAGCTCCTACAATGAGCAGTTCTTC. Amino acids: CASSVATLAGGWSSYNEQFF.